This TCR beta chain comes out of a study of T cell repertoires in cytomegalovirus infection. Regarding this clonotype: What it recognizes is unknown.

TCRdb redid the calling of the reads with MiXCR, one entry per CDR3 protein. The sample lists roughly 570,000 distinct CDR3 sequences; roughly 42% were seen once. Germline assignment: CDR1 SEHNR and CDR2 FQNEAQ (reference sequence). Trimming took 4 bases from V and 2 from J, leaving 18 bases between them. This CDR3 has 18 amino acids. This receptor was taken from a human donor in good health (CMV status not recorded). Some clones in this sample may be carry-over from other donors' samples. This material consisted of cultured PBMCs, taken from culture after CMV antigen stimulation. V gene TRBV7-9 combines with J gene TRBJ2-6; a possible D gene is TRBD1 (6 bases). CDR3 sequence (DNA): TGTGCCAGCAGCTCGATGGACAGCCTTCTAGCTGGGGCCAACGTCCTGACTTTC. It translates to CASSSMDSLLAGANVLTF. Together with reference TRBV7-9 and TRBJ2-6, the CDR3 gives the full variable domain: DTGVSQNPRHKITKRGQNVTFRCDPISEHNRLYWYRQTLGQGPEFLTYFQNEAQLEKSRLLSDRFSAERPKGSFSTLEIQRTEQGDSAMYLCASSSMDSLLAGANVLTFGAGSRLTVL.